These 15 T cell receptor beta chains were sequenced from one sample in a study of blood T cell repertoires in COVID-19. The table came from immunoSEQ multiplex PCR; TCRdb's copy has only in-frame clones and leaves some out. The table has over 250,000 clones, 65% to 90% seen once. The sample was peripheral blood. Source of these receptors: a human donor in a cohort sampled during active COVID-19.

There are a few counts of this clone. CDR3 coding DNA: TGCGCCAGCACGGCGCAGGCGGGTGAAAAACTGTTTTTT. Translation gives CASTAQAGEKLFF. The V gene is TRBV10-2, the J gene TRBJ1-4, with no clear D. Trimming took off 7 bases at V and 7 bases at J, with 13 bases between the two ends. The germline V gene has CDR1 WSHSY and CDR2 SAAADI. This CDR3 is 13 amino acids long.

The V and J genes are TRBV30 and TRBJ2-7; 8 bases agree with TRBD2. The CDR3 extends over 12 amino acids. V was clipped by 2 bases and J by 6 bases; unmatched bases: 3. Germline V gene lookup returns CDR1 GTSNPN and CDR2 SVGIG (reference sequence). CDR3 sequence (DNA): TGTGCCTGGAGTACTAGCGGTCTCGAGCAGTACTTC. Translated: CAWSTSGLEQYF.

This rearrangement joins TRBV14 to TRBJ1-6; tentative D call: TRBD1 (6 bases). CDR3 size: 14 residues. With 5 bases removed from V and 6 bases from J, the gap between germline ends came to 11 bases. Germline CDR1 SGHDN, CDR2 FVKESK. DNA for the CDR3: TGTGCCAGCAGCACCCGACAGGCTAATTCACCCCTCCACTTT. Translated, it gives CASSTRQANSPLHF. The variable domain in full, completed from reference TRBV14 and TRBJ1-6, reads EAGVTQFPSHSVIEKGQTVTLRCDPISGHDNLYWYRRVMGKEIKFLLHFVKESKQDESGMPNNRFLAERTGGTYSTLKVQPAELEDSGVYFCASSTRQANSPLHFGNGTRLTVT.

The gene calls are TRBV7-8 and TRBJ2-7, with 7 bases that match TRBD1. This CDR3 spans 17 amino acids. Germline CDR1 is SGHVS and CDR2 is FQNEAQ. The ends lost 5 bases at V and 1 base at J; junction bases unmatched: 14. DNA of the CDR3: TGTGCCAGCAGCCCGACTGCCCGGACAGGTAGATCCTACGAGCAGTACTTC. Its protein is CASSPTARTGRSYEQYF.

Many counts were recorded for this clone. CDR3 sequence (DNA): TGTGCCAGCAGCTTGACACAAACAGGGGGGAAAACCTTC. Protein product: CASSLTQTGGKTF. This chain joins TRBV5-5 and TRBJ1-2, with TRBD1 matching 8 bases. Germline-derived CDR1 and CDR2 are SGHKS and YYEKEE (reference sequence). The V gene end was trimmed by 1 base and the J gene end by 14 bases; junction bases not matched to a gene: 10. The CDR3 is 13 amino acids.

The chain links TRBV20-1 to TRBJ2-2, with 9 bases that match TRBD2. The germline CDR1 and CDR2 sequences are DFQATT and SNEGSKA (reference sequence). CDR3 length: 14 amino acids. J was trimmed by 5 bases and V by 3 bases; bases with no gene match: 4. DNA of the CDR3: TGCAGTGCTAGTAGCGGGAGAGGGACCGGGGAGCTGTTTTTT. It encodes CSASSGRGTGELFF.

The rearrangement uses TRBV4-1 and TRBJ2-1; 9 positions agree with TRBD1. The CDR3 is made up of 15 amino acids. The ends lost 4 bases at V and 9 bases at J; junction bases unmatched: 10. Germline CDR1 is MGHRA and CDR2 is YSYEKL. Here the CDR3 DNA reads TGCGCCAGCAGCCCGGGACAGGGAATAGTCAGTGAGCAGTTCTTC. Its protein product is CASSPGQGIVSEQFF.

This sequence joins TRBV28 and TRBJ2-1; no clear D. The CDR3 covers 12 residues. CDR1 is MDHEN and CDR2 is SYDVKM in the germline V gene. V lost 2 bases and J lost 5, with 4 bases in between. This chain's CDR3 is CASSLGHNEQFF. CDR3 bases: TGTGCCAGCAGTTTAGGCCACAATGAGCAGTTCTTC.

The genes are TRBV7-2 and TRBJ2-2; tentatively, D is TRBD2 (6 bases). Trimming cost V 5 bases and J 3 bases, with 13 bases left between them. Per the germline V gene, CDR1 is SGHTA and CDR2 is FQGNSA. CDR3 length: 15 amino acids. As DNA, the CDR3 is TGTGCCAGCAGCCTCTTCACTAGCTACACCGGGGAGCTGTTTTTT. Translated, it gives CASSLFTSYTGELFF.

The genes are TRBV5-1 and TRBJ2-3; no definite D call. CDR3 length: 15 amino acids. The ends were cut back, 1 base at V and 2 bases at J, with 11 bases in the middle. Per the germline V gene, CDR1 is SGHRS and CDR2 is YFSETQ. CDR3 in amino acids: CASSLYPGPTDTQYF. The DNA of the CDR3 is TGCGCCAGCAGCTTGTATCCAGGCCCCACAGATACGCAGTATTTT.

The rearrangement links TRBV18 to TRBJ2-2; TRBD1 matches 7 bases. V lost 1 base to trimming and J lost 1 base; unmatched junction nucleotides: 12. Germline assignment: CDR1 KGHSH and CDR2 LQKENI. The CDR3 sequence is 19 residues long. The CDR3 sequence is CASSPRGQINNLNTGELFF. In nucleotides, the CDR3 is TGTGCCAGCTCACCACGGGGACAGATTAACAATTTGAACACCGGGGAGCTGTTTTTT.

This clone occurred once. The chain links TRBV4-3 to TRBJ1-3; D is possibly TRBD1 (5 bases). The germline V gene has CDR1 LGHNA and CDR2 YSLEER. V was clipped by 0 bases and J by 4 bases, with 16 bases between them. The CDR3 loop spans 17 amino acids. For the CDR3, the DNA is TGCGCCAGCAGCCAAGATGACAGACCTTCCTCCGGAAACACCATATATTTT. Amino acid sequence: CASSQDDRPSSGNTIYF.

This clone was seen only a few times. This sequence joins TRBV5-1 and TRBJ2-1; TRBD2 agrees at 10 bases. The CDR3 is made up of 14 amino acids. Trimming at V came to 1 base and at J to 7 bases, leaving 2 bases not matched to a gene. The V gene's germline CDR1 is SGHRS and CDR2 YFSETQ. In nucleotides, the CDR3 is TGCGCCAGCAGCTTGACTAGCGGGGTAAATGAGCAGTTCTTC. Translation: CASSLTSGVNEQFF.

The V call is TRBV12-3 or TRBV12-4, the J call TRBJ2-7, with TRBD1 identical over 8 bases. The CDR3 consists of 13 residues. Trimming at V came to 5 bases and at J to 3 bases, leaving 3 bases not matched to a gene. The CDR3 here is CASSQGAHYEQYF. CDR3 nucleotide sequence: TGTGCCAGCAGTCAGGGGGCCCACTACGAGCAGTACTTC.

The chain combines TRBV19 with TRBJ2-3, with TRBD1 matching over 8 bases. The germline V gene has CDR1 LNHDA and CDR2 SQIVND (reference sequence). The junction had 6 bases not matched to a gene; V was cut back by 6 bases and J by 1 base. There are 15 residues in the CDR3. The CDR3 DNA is TGTGCCAGTAGCCTTTCAGGGGGCGGCACAGATACGCAGTATTTT. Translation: CASSLSGGGTDTQYF.